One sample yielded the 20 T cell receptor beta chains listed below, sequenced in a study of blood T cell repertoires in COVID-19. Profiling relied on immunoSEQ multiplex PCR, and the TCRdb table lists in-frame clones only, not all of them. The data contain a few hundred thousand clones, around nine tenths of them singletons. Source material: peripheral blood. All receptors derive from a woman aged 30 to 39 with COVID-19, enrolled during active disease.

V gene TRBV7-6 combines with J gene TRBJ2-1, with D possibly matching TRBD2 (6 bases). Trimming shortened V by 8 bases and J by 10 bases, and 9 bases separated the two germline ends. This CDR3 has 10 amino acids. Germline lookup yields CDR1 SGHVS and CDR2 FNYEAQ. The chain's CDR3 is CASYRGEQFF. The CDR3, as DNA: TGTGCCAGCTACCGGGGGGAGCAGTTCTTC.

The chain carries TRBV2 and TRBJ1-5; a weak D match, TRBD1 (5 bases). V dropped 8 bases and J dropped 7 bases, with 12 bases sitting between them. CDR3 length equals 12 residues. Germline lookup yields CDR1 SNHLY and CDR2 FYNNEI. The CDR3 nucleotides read TGTGCCAGCGGCTTGGGGGGACAGCCCCAGCATTTT. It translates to CASGLGGQPQHF.

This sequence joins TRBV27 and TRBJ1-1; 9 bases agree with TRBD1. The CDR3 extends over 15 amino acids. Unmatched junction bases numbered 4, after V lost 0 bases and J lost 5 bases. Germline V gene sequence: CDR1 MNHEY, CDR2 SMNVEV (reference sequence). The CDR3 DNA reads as TGTGCCAGCAGTTTATCGGGACAGGGTTGGACTGAAGCTTTCTTT. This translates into CASSLSGQGWTEAFF.

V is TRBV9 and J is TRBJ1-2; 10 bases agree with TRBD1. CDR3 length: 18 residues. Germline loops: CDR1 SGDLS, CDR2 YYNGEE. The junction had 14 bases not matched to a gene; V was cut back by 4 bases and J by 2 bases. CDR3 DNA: TGTGCCAGCAGCCCTCGAGGGGGACGACAGGGGGCGAACTATGGCTACACCTTC. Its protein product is CASSPRGGRQGANYGYTF.

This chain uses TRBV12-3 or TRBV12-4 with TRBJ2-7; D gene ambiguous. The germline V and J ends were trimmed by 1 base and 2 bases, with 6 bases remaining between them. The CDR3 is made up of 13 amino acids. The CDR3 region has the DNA TGTGCCAGCAGTTTAGACAGAACCTACGAGCAGTACTTC. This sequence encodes CASSLDRTYEQYF.

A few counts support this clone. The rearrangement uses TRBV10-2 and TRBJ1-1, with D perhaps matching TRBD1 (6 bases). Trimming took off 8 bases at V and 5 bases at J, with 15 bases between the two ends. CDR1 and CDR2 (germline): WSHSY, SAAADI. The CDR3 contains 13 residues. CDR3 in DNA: TGCGCCAGCCGCAAACAGGGTTTAACTGAAGCTTTCTTT. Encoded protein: CASRKQGLTEAFF.

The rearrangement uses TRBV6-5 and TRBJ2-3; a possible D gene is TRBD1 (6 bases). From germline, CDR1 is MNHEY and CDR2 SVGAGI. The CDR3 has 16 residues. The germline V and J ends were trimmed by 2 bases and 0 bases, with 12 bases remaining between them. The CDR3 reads CASSYTFGQSTDTQYF. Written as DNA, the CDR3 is TGTGCCAGCAGTTACACCTTCGGACAGAGCACAGATACGCAGTATTTT.

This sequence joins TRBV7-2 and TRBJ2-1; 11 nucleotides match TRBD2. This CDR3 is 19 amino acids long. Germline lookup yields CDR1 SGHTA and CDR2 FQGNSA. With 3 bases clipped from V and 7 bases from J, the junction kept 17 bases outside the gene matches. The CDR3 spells CASSFSASGGSTRLNEQFF. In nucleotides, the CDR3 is TGTGCCAGCAGCTTTTCGGCTAGCGGGGGGAGTACCCGCCTTAATGAGCAGTTCTTC.

The CDR3 protein is CASRTGYSYEQYF. The CDR3 DNA reads as TGTGCCAGCAGGACAGGGTATAGTTACGAGCAGTACTTC. The V gene is TRBV6-5, the J gene TRBJ2-7; 7 bases agree with TRBD1. Trimming cost V 6 bases and J 4 bases; bases outside gene matches: 6. Germline V CDR1 and CDR2: MNHEY, SVGAGI. The CDR3 sequence is 13 residues long.

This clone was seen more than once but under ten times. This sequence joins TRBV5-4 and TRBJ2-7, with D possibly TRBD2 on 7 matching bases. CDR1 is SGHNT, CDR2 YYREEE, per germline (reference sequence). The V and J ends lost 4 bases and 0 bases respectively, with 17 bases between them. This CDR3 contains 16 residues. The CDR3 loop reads CASSPMGAGDSYEQYF. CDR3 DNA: TGTGCCAGCAGCCCGATGGGGGCGGGGGACTCCTACGAGCAGTACTTC.

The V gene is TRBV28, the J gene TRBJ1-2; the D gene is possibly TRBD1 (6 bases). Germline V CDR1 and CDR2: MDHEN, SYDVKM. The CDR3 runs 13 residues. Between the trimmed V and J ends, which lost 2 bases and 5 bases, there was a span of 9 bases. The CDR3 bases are TGTGCCAGCAGTTTACGACAGGTATATGGCTACACCTTC. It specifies CASSLRQVYGYTF.

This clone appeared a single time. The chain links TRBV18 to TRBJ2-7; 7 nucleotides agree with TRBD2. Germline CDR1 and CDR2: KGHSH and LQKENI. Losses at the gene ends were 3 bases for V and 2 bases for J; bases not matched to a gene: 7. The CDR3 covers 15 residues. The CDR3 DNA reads TGTGCCAGCTCACCCCAACCCGGGGGGACCTACGAGCAGTACTTC. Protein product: CASSPQPGGTYEQYF.

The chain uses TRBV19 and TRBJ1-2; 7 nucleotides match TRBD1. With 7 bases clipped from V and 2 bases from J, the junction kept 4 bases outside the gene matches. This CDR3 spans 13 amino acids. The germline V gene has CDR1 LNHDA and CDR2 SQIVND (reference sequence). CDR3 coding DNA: TGTGCCAGTAAGGGACAGATAAACTATGGCTACACCTTC. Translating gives CASKGQINYGYTF.

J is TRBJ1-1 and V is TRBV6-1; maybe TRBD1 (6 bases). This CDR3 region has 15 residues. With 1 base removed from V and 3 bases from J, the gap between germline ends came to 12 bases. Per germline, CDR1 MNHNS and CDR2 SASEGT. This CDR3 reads CASSEDGQRYTEAFF. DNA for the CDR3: TGTGCCAGCAGTGAAGACGGACAGCGCTACACTGAAGCTTTCTTT.

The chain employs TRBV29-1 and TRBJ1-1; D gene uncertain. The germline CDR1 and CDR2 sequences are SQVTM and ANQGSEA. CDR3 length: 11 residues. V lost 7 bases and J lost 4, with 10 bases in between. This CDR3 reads CSAAHSTEAFF. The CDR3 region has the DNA TGCAGCGCCGCCCATAGCACTGAAGCTTTCTTT.

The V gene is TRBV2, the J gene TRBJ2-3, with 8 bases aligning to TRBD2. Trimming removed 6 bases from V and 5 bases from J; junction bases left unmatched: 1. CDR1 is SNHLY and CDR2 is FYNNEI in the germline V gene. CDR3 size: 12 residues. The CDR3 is CASRGTRDTQYF. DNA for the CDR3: TGTGCCAGCAGGGGGACTAGAGATACGCAGTATTTT.

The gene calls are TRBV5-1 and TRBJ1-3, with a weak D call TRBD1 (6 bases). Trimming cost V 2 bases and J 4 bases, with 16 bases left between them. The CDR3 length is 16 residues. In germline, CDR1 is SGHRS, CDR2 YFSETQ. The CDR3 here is CASSFQLGTQGNTIYF. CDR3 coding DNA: TGCGCCAGCAGCTTTCAATTAGGGACACAAGGAAACACCATATATTTT.

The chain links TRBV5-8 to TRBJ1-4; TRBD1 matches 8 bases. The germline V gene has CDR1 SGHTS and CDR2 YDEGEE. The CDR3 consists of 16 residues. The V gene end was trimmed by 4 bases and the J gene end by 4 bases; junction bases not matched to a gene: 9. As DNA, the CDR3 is TGTGCCAGCAGCAAAGGGACAGGAGGTCTTAATGAAAAACTGTTTTTT. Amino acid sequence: CASSKGTGGLNEKLFF.

In nucleotides, the CDR3 is TGTGCCAGCAGTGGGGACAGGGGTTTCGACGAGCAGTACTTC. Amino acid sequence: CASSGDRGFDEQYF. The chain couples TRBV27 to TRBJ2-7, with TRBD1 matching over 10 bases. V shed 5 bases, J shed 5 bases, and the junction held 6 bases outside the gene matches. CDR3 length: 14 amino acids. Looked up from germline, CDR1 is MNHEY and CDR2 is SMNVEV (reference sequence).

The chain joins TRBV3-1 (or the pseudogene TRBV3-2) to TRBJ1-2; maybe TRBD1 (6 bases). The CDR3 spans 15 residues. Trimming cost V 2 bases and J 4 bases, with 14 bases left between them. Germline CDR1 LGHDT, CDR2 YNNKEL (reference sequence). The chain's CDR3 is CASSQRGNGRYGYTF. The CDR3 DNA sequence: TGTGCCAGCAGCCAAAGGGGGAACGGTCGCTATGGCTACACCTTC.